Shown below are 11 T cell receptor beta chains from a single sample sequenced in a study of blood T cell repertoires in COVID-19 (dated by TCRdb to 2018 to 2020). Libraries came from the immunoSEQ multiplex PCR assay. TCRdb provides this immuneACCESS table in a form limited to in-frame rearrangements. Some clones are lacking; in checked studies, under half of them reflect an unresolved V gene, and why the rest are absent is not known. The sample yields 120,000 to 150,000 clones; under 85% were counted once. Of the sample, 5.5% to 7% falls within the top ten clones. Sequenced: peripheral blood. The source is a human donor in a cohort sampled during active COVID-19.

The CDR3: CAWSLGREQPQHF. As DNA, the CDR3 is TGTGCCTGGAGTTTAGGGCGGGAACAGCCCCAGCATTTT. The chain joins TRBV30 to TRBJ1-5, with unresolved D. Trimming took 2 bases from V and 7 from J, leaving 12 bases between them. Germline loops: CDR1 GTSNPN, CDR2 SVGIG (reference sequence). The CDR3 runs 13 residues.

The J gene is TRBJ2-1, the V gene TRBV6-5; possible D gene TRBD1, 7 bases. Looked up from germline, CDR1 is MNHEY and CDR2 is SVGAGI. With 6 bases removed from V and 6 bases from J, the gap between germline ends came to 12 bases. The CDR3 has 13 residues. The CDR3, as DNA: TGTGCCAGCAGGGGGGGACAGCTCAATGAGCAGTTCTTC. Translated: CASRGGQLNEQFF.

The chain has TRBV6-2 or TRBV6-3 and TRBJ2-2, with D perhaps matching TRBD1 (5 bases). The CDR3 loop spans 16 amino acids. Germline CDR1 is MNHEY and CDR2 is SVGEGT. Trimming shortened V by 0 bases and J by 3 bases, and 11 bases separated the two germline ends. The CDR3 spells CASSYSLRADTGELFF. Written as DNA, the CDR3 is TGTGCCAGCAGTTACTCGCTCAGGGCAGACACCGGGGAGCTGTTTTTT.

CDR3 protein: CASSQTQMTLSNEQFF. The CDR3 nucleotides are TGTGCCAGCAGTCAAACCCAAATGACATTGTCCAATGAGCAGTTCTTC. The chain links TRBV2 to TRBJ2-1; D is undetermined. Per germline, CDR1 SNHLY and CDR2 FYNNEI. The germline V and J ends were trimmed by 5 bases and 6 bases, with 20 bases remaining between them. The CDR3 totals 16 residues.

The rearrangement uses TRBV15 and TRBJ2-5; 9 nucleotides line up with TRBD1. CDR3 length equals 16 residues. From germline, CDR1 is LNHNV and CDR2 YYDKDF (reference sequence). V gave up 0 bases and J gave up 4 bases; unmatched junction bases: 6. The chain's CDR3 is CATSRDLGQGRETQYF. In DNA form, the CDR3 reads TGTGCCACCAGCAGAGATCTAGGACAGGGGCGAGAGACCCAGTACTTC.

The rearrangement joins TRBV6-5 to TRBJ2-5, with a weak D call TRBD2 (5 bases). The CDR3 spans 16 residues. V was cut by 4 bases and J by 1 base, with 16 bases left in between. Germline V lookup: CDR1 MNHEY, CDR2 SVGAGI. The CDR3 DNA is TGTGCCAGCAGTTGGGGAGACCCAGAGGGCCAAGAGACCCAGTACTTC. The encoded protein is CASSWGDPEGQETQYF.

The chain employs TRBV4-2 and TRBJ2-3; 11 positions agree with TRBD2. The CDR3 is 17 amino acids. The ends lost 1 base at V and 4 bases at J; junction bases unmatched: 7. The germline V gene has CDR1 LGHNA and CDR2 YNFKEQ. Written as DNA, the CDR3 is TGTGCCAGCAGCCAAGCGAAAACTAGCGGGGGATCAGATACGCAGTATTTT. Translating gives CASSQAKTSGGSDTQYF.

The chain links TRBV27 to TRBJ2-2; 8 bases line up with TRBD1. Trimming took 3 bases from V and 6 from J; bases not matched to a gene: 6. From germline, CDR1 is MNHEY and CDR2 SMNVEV (reference sequence). This CDR3 spans 15 amino acids. The CDR3 loop reads CASSFQGAFAGELFF. DNA of the CDR3: TGTGCCAGCAGTTTCCAGGGGGCGTTCGCCGGGGAGCTGTTTTTT.

This chain links TRBV7-3 with TRBJ1-1; 7 nucleotides match TRBD1. J was trimmed by 5 bases and V by 1 base; bases with no gene match: 13. The CDR3 is 17 amino acids. CDR1 SGHTA and CDR2 FQGTGA come from the germline V gene. In DNA form, the CDR3 reads TGTGCCAGCAGCTTAATTCCCCGGGAGGGGGCGAGAACTGAAGCTTTCTTT. This codes for CASSLIPREGARTEAFF.

V and J are TRBV7-8 and TRBJ2-5; 10 nucleotides match TRBD2. V shed 6 bases and J 2 bases; nucleotides not matched to a gene: 6. Germline-derived CDR1 and CDR2 are SGHVS and FQNEAQ. This CDR3 is 15 amino acids long. In nucleotides, the CDR3 is TGTGCCAGCAGTGAAGCGGGGGGGATACAAGAGACCCAGTACTTC. Its translation is CASSEAGGIQETQYF.

The rearrangement uses TRBV19 and TRBJ2-3, with TRBD2 matching over 10 bases. Germline V gives CDR1 LNHDA, CDR2 SQIVND (reference sequence). This CDR3 contains 16 residues. Trimming cost V 3 bases and J 5 bases; bases outside gene matches: 8. Written as DNA, the CDR3 is TGTGCCAGTAGTATGGTGAGCGGGGGGGCCAGAGATACGCAGTATTTT. Its protein is CASSMVSGGARDTQYF.